The present T cell receptor beta chain was sequenced within a study of chemoradiotherapy in HPV16-positive cancers. Whole-study context: A couple of HPV16-positive patients' cells yielded candidate HPV-specific clones and common motifs.

In germline, CDR1 is SGHNT, CDR2 YYREEE (reference sequence). CDR3 length: 16 residues. V was pared by 1 base and J by 1 base, with 7 bases of the junction left unmatched. Repeated repertoire sampling spanned the course of chemoradiotherapy. Study-level points and caveats: Candidate HPV-specific clones and E7-related TCR motifs grew in tumor during treatment. Better recurrence-free survival went with HPV-responsive T-cell expansion in HPV16-positive patients.

Generated by immunoSEQ multiplex PCR, the TCRdb table keeps only in-frame clones and is missing some. There are about 23,000 clones in the sample; around nine tenths occur only once, and approximately 6.2% lies in the top ten. Regarding this clone: Its antigen is as yet unknown.

Sequencing was performed on blood, taken from a patient who underwent chemoradiotherapy. V usage is TRBV5-4 and J usage is TRBJ1-1; 7 nucleotides agree with TRBD1. The receptor's source is a human donor with HPV-associated anogenital cancer. The CDR3 bases are TGTGCCAGCAGCTTGAGGGGGCCCTCGGGGAACACTGAAGCTTTCTTT. Its protein product is CASSLRGPSGNTEAFF. Drawing the rest from reference TRBV5-4 and TRBJ1-1, the complete variable domain is ETGVTQSPTHLIKTRGQQVTLRCSSQSGHNTVSWYQQALGQGPQFIFQYYREEENGRGNFPPRFSGLQFPNYSSELNVNALELDDSALYLCASSLRGPSGNTEAFFGQGTRLTVV.